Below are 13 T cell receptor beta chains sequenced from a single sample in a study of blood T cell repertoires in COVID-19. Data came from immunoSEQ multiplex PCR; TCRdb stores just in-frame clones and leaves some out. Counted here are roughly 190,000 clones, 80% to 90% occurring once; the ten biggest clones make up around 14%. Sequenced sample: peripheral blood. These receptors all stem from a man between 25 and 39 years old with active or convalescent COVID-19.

The CDR3 region is CAISEGGGNNEQFF. The CDR3, as DNA: TGTGCCATCAGTGAGGGGGGAGGGAACAATGAGCAGTTCTTC. The chain employs TRBV10-3 and TRBJ2-1, with 7 bases lining up with TRBD2. Germline V gene lookup returns CDR1 ENHRY and CDR2 SYGVKD. The CDR3 totals 14 residues. The V gene end was trimmed by 2 bases and the J gene end by 5 bases; junction bases not matched to a gene: 3.

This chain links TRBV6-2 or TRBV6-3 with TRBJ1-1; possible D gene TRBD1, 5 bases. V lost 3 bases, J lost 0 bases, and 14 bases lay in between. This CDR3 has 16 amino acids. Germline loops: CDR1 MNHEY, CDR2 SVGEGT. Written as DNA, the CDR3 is TGTGCCAGCAGTTATAACAGGAAGACCATGAACACTGAAGCTTTCTTT. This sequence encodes CASSYNRKTMNTEAFF.

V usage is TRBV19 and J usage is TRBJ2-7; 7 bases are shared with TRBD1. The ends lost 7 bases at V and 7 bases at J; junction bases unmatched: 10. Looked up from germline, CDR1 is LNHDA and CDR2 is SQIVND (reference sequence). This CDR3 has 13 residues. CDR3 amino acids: CASKEQGTGEQYF. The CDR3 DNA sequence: TGTGCCAGTAAGGAACAGGGGACGGGGGAGCAGTACTTC. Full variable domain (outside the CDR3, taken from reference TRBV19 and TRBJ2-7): DGGITQSPKYLFRKEGQNVTLSCEQNLNHDAMYWYRQDPGQGLRLIYYSQIVNDFQKGDIAEGYSVSREKKESFPLTVTSAQKNPTAFYLCASKEQGTGEQYFGPGTRLTVT.

The CDR3 DNA follows: TGTGCCAGCAGTTCTCTCGGACAGGGAGAAGGCTACACCTTC. It codes for CASSSLGQGEGYTF. The chain is built from TRBV6-2 or TRBV6-3 and TRBJ1-2; TRBD1 aligns across 8 bases. J was trimmed by 8 bases and V by 4 bases; bases with no gene match: 9. Per the germline V gene, CDR1 is MNHEY and CDR2 is SVGEGT. This CDR3 has 14 residues.

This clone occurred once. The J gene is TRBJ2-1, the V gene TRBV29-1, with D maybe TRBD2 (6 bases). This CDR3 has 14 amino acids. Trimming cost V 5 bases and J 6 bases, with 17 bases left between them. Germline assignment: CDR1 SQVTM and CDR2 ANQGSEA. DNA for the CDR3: TGCAGCGTTCTTATTCTTGGTAGCGGCAATGAGCAGTTCTTC. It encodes CSVLILGSGNEQFF.

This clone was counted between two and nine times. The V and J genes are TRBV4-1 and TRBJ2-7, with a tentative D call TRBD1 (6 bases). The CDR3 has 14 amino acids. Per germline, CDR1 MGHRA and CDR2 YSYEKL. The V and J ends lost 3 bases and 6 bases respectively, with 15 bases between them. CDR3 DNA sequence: TGCGCCAGCAGCCAGGAGACGGGACACCGCGAGCAGTACTTC. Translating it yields CASSQETGHREQYF.

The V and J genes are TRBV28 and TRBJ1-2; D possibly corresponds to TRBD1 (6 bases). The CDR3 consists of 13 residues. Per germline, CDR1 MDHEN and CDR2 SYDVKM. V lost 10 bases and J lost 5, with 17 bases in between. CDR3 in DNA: TGTGCCATCGGGGGGGGCGGGAGGTATGGCTACACCTTC. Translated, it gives CAIGGGGRYGYTF.

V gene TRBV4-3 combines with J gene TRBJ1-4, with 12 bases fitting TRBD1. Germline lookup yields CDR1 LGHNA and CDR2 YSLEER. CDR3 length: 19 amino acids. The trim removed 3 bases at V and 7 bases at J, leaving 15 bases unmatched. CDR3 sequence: CASSHEPGQGAGRGEKLFF. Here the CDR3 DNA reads TGCGCCAGCAGCCACGAACCGGGACAGGGGGCGGGGAGGGGTGAAAAACTGTTTTTT.

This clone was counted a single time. The CDR3 here is CASSSSSGAYNEQFF. In DNA, the CDR3 is TGTGCCAGCAGTTCGTCGTCCGGAGCCTACAATGAGCAGTTCTTC. V and J are TRBV27 and TRBJ2-1; D not certain. Germline V gene sequence: CDR1 MNHEY, CDR2 SMNVEV (reference sequence). V was trimmed by 4 bases and J by 2 bases, leaving 12 bases between them. This CDR3 is 15 amino acids long.

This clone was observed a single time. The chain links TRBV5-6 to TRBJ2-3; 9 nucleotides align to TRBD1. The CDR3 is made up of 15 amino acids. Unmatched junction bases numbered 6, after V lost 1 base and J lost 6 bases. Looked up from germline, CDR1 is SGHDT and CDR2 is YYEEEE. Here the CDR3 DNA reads TGTGCCAGCAGCTTGAGAGGACAGGGGAGGGATACGCAGTATTTT. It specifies CASSLRGQGRDTQYF.

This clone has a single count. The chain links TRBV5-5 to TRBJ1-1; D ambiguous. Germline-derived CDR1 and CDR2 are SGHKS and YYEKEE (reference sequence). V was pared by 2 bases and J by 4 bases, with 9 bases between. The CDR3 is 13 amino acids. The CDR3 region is CASSFQRVTEAFF. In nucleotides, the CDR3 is TGTGCCAGCAGCTTTCAACGGGTCACTGAAGCTTTCTTT.

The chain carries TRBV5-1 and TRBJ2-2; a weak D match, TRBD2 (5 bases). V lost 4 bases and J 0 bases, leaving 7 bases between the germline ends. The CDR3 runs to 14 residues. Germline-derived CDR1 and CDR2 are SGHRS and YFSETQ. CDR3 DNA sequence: TGCGCCAGCAGCAGGACTGCGAACACCGGGGAGCTGTTTTTT. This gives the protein CASSRTANTGELFF.

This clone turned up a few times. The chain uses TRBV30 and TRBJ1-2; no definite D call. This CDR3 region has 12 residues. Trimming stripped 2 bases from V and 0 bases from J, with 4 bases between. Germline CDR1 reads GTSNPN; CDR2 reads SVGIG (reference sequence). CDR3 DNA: TGTGCCTGGAGTAGAGCTAACTATGGCTACACCTTC. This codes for CAWSRANYGYTF.